This TCR beta chain was retrieved from a study of blood T cell repertoires in COVID-19. The germline V and J ends were trimmed by 5 bases and 5 bases, with 12 bases remaining between them. CDR3 length equals 13 residues. Germline assignment: CDR1 GTSNPN and CDR2 SVGIG (reference sequence). Per the study methods: Reference gene primer amplification gave estimated nucleated cell counts. Clones were read by immunoSEQ multiplex PCR, and TCRdb kept only the in-frame ones, dropping some. The V and J calls and clone size are taken from that table; D and trimming were inferred from the DNA. The sample has under 200,000 clones; 76% are singletons.

Sequencing was performed on peripheral blood. The clonotype comes from an elderly woman with acute or convalescent COVID-19. V usage is TRBV30 and J usage is TRBJ1-4; D is perhaps TRBD1 (6 bases). The CDR3 region is CAWQGGTNEKLFF. Written as DNA, the CDR3 is TGTGCCTGGCAAGGGGGTACAAATGAAAAACTGTTTTTT.